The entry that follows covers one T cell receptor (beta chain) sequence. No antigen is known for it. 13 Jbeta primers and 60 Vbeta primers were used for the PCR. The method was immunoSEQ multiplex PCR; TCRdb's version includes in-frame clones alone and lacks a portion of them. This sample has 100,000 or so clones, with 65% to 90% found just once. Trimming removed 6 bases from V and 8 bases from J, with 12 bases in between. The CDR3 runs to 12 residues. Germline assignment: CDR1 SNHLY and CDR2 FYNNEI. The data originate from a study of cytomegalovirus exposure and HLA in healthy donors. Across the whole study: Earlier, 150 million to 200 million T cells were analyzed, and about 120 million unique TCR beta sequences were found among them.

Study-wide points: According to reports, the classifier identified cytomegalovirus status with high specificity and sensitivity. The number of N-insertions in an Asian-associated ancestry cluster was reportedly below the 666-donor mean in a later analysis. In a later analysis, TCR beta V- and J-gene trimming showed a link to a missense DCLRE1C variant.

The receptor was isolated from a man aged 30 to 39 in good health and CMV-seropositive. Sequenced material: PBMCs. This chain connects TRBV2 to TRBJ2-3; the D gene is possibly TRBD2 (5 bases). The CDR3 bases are TGTGCCAGCAGCCCACTAGTGGGTACGCAGTATTTT. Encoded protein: CASSPLVGTQYF.